A selection of T cell receptor beta chains follows, all from one sample in a study of regulatory T cells in long-lasting Graves disease. TCRdb analysed the multiplex PCR reads with MiXCR anew, one entry per CDR3 protein. The sample comprises about 450,000 distinct CDR3 sequences, about 16% of which are singletons, and roughly a tenth rests with the top ten. These same records also appear under a second study, on T cells in Graves' hyperthyroidism and ophthalmopathy.

Sequences were derived from peripheral blood mononuclear cells (PBMCs), sampled at new diagnosis, from a patient treated with antithyroid drugs. The source is a woman between 25 and 40 years old with Graves disease. CDR3s include the opening cysteine and the closing phenylalanine or tryptophan. Fields, in order: clone size, D gene, J gene, V gene, CDR3 protein, CDR3 DNA. The D gene is left open where the match is weak. A clone size is listed for some rows: how often the clone was seen (once, few, many), or a class if it is expanded.

clone_size: .
d_call: .
j_call: TRBJ2-3
v_call: TRBV19
cdr3_aa: CASSMADTTDTQYF
cdr3_nt: TGTGCCAGTAGTATGGCGGACACTACAGATACGCAGTATTTT

clone_size: many
d_call: TRBD2
j_call: TRBJ2-1
v_call: TRBV3-1
cdr3_aa: CASSVGLAGVRVSYNEQFF
cdr3_nt: TGTGCCAGCAGCGTGGGACTAGCGGGAGTTCGGGTGTCCTACAATGAGCAGTTCTTC

clone_size: many
d_call: TRBD2
j_call: TRBJ2-5
v_call: TRBV20-1
cdr3_aa: CSARGFIAGRKEETQYF
cdr3_nt: TGCAGTGCTAGAGGGTTTATAGCGGGGAGAAAAGAAGAGACCCAGTACTTC

clone_size: many
d_call: .
j_call: TRBJ2-1
v_call: TRBV11-2
cdr3_aa: CASSTRQSTSSYNEQFF
cdr3_nt: TGTGCCAGCAGCACCCGACAGTCTACAAGCTCCTACAATGAGCAGTTCTTC

clone_size: many
d_call: .
j_call: TRBJ1-1
v_call: TRBV30
cdr3_aa: CAWRPVYRHTEAFF
cdr3_nt: TGTGCCTGGAGGCCCGTATACAGGCACACTGAAGCTTTCTTT

clone_size: few
d_call: .
j_call: TRBJ2-7
v_call: TRBV27
cdr3_aa: CASTPRGGQIYEQYF
cdr3_nt: TGTGCCAGCACCCCAAGGGGGGGACAGATATACGAGCAGTACTTC

clone_size: .
d_call: TRBD1
j_call: TRBJ2-7
v_call: TRBV28
cdr3_aa: CASSGPGTGNYEQYF
cdr3_nt: TGTGCCAGCAGTGGTCCCGGGACAGGGAACTACGAGCAGTACTTC

clone_size: few
d_call: .
j_call: TRBJ2-2
v_call: TRBV7-3
cdr3_aa: CASSLNPPALNTGELFF
cdr3_nt: TGTGCCAGCAGCTTAAACCCTCCCGCCTTGAACACCGGGGAGCTGTTTTTT

clone_size: .
d_call: TRBD1
j_call: TRBJ1-4
v_call: TRBV29-1
cdr3_aa: CSAADREGPNEKLFF
cdr3_nt: TGCAGCGCAGCGGACAGGGAAGGGCCTAATGAAAAACTGTTTTTT

clone_size: few
d_call: .
j_call: TRBJ2-7
v_call: TRBV4-1
cdr3_aa: CASRGDSAGYEQYF
cdr3_nt: TGCGCCAGCCGCGGTGACAGCGCCGGCTACGAGCAGTACTTC

clone_size: many
d_call: .
j_call: TRBJ1-5
v_call: TRBV28
cdr3_aa: CASLGGDQPQHF
cdr3_nt: TGTGCCAGCCTGGGCGGAGATCAGCCCCAGCATTTT

clone_size: many
d_call: .
j_call: TRBJ2-7
v_call: TRBV3-1
cdr3_aa: CASSPRRPVDEQYF
cdr3_nt: TGTGCCAGCAGCCCTCGAAGGCCAGTTGACGAGCAGTACTTC

clone_size: .
d_call: TRBD1
j_call: TRBJ1-1
v_call: TRBV7-9
cdr3_aa: CASSPGTGGRAFF
cdr3_nt: TGTGCCAGCAGCCCAGGGACAGGGGGAAGGGCTTTCTTT

clone_size: .
d_call: .
j_call: TRBJ1-2
v_call: TRBV6-5
cdr3_aa: CASSYGGGDGYTF
cdr3_nt: TGTGCCAGCAGTTACGGGGGAGGGGATGGCTACACCTTC

clone_size: many
d_call: .
j_call: TRBJ2-3
v_call: TRBV20-1
cdr3_aa: CSARDGTTDTQYF
cdr3_nt: TGCAGTGCTAGAGATGGGACCACAGATACGCAGTATTTT

clone_size: many
d_call: .
j_call: TRBJ2-2
v_call: TRBV7-2
cdr3_aa: CASSLAQGGPNTGELFF
cdr3_nt: TGTGCCAGCAGCTTAGCGCAAGGGGGGCCGAACACCGGGGAGCTGTTTTTT

clone_size: few
d_call: TRBD1
j_call: TRBJ1-2
v_call: TRBV7-2
cdr3_aa: CASSAGGTGNYGYTF
cdr3_nt: TGTGCCAGCAGCGCAGGGGGGACAGGAAACTATGGCTACACCTTC

clone_size: once
d_call: .
j_call: TRBJ2-2
v_call: TRBV6-1
cdr3_aa: CASSELVTGELFF
cdr3_nt: TGTGCCAGCAGTGAATTAGTTACCGGGGAGCTGTTTTTT

clone_size: few
d_call: .
j_call: TRBJ1-5
v_call: TRBV6-5
cdr3_aa: CASSYGAGGNQPQHF
cdr3_nt: TGTGCCAGCAGTTACGGGGCGGGGGGAAATCAGCCCCAGCATTTT

clone_size: .
d_call: .
j_call: TRBJ1-3
v_call: TRBV2
cdr3_aa: CASSSWGHGNTIYF
cdr3_nt: TGTGCCAGCAGTTCATGGGGGCATGGAAACACCATATATTTT

clone_size: few
d_call: .
j_call: TRBJ1-2
v_call: TRBV6-9
cdr3_aa: CASSYPRLQSNYGYTF
cdr3_nt: TGTGCCAGCAGTTACCCCAGGCTTCAATCTAACTATGGCTACACCTTC

clone_size: .
d_call: .
j_call: TRBJ1-2
v_call: TRBV4-1
cdr3_aa: CASSQEMDLGARGYTF
cdr3_nt: TGCGCCAGCAGCCAAGAAATGGATCTGGGGGCGCGAGGCTACACCTTC

clone_size: .
d_call: .
j_call: TRBJ2-1
v_call: TRBV20-1
cdr3_aa: CSARPSSGVRGNEQFF
cdr3_nt: TGCAGTGCTAGACCCTCTTCAGGGGTACGAGGCAATGAGCAGTTCTTC

clone_size: many
d_call: .
j_call: TRBJ1-5
v_call: TRBV19
cdr3_aa: CASRPHRTGNIRPQHF
cdr3_nt: TGTGCCAGTAGACCGCATCGGACGGGGAATATCAGGCCCCAGCATTTT

clone_size: many
d_call: .
j_call: TRBJ2-1
v_call: TRBV10-2
cdr3_aa: CASSESEDTYNEQFF
cdr3_nt: TGCGCCAGCAGTGAGTCGGAAGACACCTACAATGAGCAGTTCTTC

clone_size: .
d_call: .
j_call: TRBJ2-5
v_call: TRBV10-1
cdr3_aa: CASSESGQETQYF
cdr3_nt: TGCGCCAGCAGTGAGTCAGGCCAAGAGACCCAGTACTTC

clone_size: few
d_call: TRBD2
j_call: TRBJ2-1
v_call: TRBV10-3
cdr3_aa: CAISERLAGSYNEQFF
cdr3_nt: TGTGCCATCAGTGAACGACTAGCGGGGTCATACAATGAGCAGTTCTTC

clone_size: .
d_call: .
j_call: TRBJ1-1
v_call: TRBV20-1
cdr3_aa: CSARFGHPNTEAFF
cdr3_nt: TGCAGTGCTAGATTTGGGCACCCGAACACTGAAGCTTTCTTT

clone_size: many
d_call: .
j_call: TRBJ2-3
v_call: TRBV2
cdr3_aa: CASGLREDTQYF
cdr3_nt: TGTGCCAGCGGGCTAAGGGAGGATACGCAGTATTTT

clone_size: many
d_call: .
j_call: TRBJ2-1
v_call: TRBV28
cdr3_aa: CASSLVWGDLETYNEQFF
cdr3_nt: TGTGCCAGCAGTTTAGTGTGGGGGGACCTGGAGACCTACAATGAGCAGTTCTTC

clone_size: many
d_call: TRBD2
j_call: TRBJ2-5
v_call: TRBV2
cdr3_aa: CASRTGTTQETQYF
cdr3_nt: TGTGCCAGCAGAACCGGGACTACTCAAGAGACCCAGTACTTC

clone_size: many
d_call: .
j_call: TRBJ1-4
v_call: TRBV20-1
cdr3_aa: CSARRGNEKLFF
cdr3_nt: TGCAGTGCTAGGAGGGGAAATGAAAAACTGTTTTTT

clone_size: many
d_call: .
j_call: TRBJ2-3
v_call: TRBV7-2
cdr3_aa: CASSFVAHTDTQYF
cdr3_nt: TGTGCCAGCAGCTTCGTAGCGCACACAGATACGCAGTATTTT

clone_size: many
d_call: .
j_call: TRBJ2-7
v_call: TRBV30
cdr3_aa: CAWSVRWEQYF
cdr3_nt: TGTGCCTGGAGTGTACGTTGGGAGCAGTACTTC

clone_size: .
d_call: TRBD2
j_call: TRBJ2-7
v_call: TRBV5-1
cdr3_aa: CASSKLAGTSYEQYF
cdr3_nt: TGCGCCAGCAGCAAACTAGCGGGGACCTCCTACGAGCAGTACTTC

clone_size: few
d_call: TRBD1
j_call: TRBJ2-1
v_call: TRBV27
cdr3_aa: CASSGDRGLSGGRSYNEQFF
cdr3_nt: TGTGCCAGCAGTGGGGACAGGGGGCTTAGCGGGGGCCGCTCCTACAATGAGCAGTTCTTC

clone_size: many
d_call: .
j_call: TRBJ1-3
v_call: TRBV12-3/TRBV12-4
cdr3_aa: CASSSYVSGNTIYF
cdr3_nt: TGTGCCAGCAGTTCGTATGTCTCTGGAAACACCATATATTTT

clone_size: many
d_call: .
j_call: TRBJ2-7
v_call: TRBV12-3/TRBV12-4
cdr3_aa: CASSFDSYEQYF
cdr3_nt: TGTGCCAGCAGTTTTGACAGCTACGAGCAGTACTTC

clone_size: many
d_call: .
j_call: TRBJ1-1
v_call: TRBV9
cdr3_aa: CASSPGDIGEAFF
cdr3_nt: TGTGCCAGCAGCCCCGGTGACATAGGTGAAGCTTTCTTT

clone_size: few
d_call: .
j_call: TRBJ2-1
v_call: TRBV29-1
cdr3_aa: CSPRAFDYNEQFF
cdr3_nt: TGCAGCCCTAGGGCTTTCGATTACAATGAGCAGTTCTTC

clone_size: many
d_call: .
j_call: TRBJ2-7
v_call: TRBV7-9
cdr3_aa: CASSLPLEFSYEQYF
cdr3_nt: TGTGCCAGCAGCCTACCCCTCGAATTCTCCTACGAGCAGTACTTC

clone_size: few
d_call: TRBD2
j_call: TRBJ2-2
v_call: TRBV20-1
cdr3_aa: CSALGLPTSGWELFF
cdr3_nt: TGCAGTGCTTTGGGACTACCTACCAGTGGCTGGGAGCTGTTTTTT

clone_size: many
d_call: .
j_call: TRBJ1-2
v_call: TRBV28
cdr3_aa: CASSSLGGVVSNGYTF
cdr3_nt: TGTGCCAGCAGTTCCCTGGGGGGCGTAGTGTCGAATGGCTACACCTTC

clone_size: .
d_call: TRBD2
j_call: TRBJ2-1
v_call: TRBV28
cdr3_aa: CASSPPSGRALYEQFF
cdr3_nt: TGTGCCAGCAGTCCGCCTAGCGGGAGGGCCCTTTATGAGCAGTTCTTC

clone_size: many
d_call: .
j_call: TRBJ1-1
v_call: TRBV28
cdr3_aa: CASSLPGAQLGLAFF
cdr3_nt: TGTGCCAGCAGTTTACCAGGGGCGCAATTGGGCTTGGCTTTCTTT

clone_size: many
d_call: .
j_call: TRBJ2-1
v_call: TRBV11-2
cdr3_aa: CASSLGKNWQFF
cdr3_nt: TGTGCCAGCAGCTTAGGTAAAAATTGGCAGTTCTTC

clone_size: many
d_call: .
j_call: TRBJ1-1
v_call: TRBV11-2
cdr3_aa: CASSLGRGRNTEAFF
cdr3_nt: TGTGCCAGCAGCTTAGGGAGGGGGAGGAACACTGAAGCTTTCTTT

clone_size: .
d_call: TRBD1
j_call: TRBJ1-1
v_call: TRBV4-1
cdr3_aa: CASSQVQGAGTEAFF
cdr3_nt: TGCGCCAGCAGCCAAGTCCAGGGGGCGGGCACTGAAGCTTTCTTT

clone_size: many
d_call: TRBD2
j_call: TRBJ2-5
v_call: TRBV20-1
cdr3_aa: CSARVPARLAGGRWETQYF
cdr3_nt: TGCAGTGCTAGAGTTCCGGCTCGACTAGCGGGAGGCCGGTGGGAGACCCAGTACTTC

clone_size: many
d_call: .
j_call: TRBJ1-5
v_call: TRBV2
cdr3_aa: CASSFRTEQSNQPQHF
cdr3_nt: TGTGCCAGCAGTTTCCGGACAGAACAAAGCAATCAGCCCCAGCATTTT

clone_size: few
d_call: TRBD2
j_call: TRBJ2-1
v_call: TRBV20-1
cdr3_aa: CSAPGTSGDSYNEQFF
cdr3_nt: TGCAGTGCACCCGGGACTAGCGGGGATTCCTACAATGAGCAGTTCTTC

clone_size: many
d_call: TRBD1
j_call: TRBJ1-1
v_call: TRBV9
cdr3_aa: CASSPWDRMNTEAFF
cdr3_nt: TGTGCCAGCAGCCCCTGGGACAGAATGAACACTGAAGCTTTCTTT

clone_size: .
d_call: .
j_call: TRBJ1-5
v_call: TRBV7-9
cdr3_aa: CASSFQGPNQPQHF
cdr3_nt: TGTGCCAGCAGCTTCCAAGGGCCCAATCAGCCCCAGCATTTT

clone_size: many
d_call: .
j_call: TRBJ2-2
v_call: TRBV28
cdr3_aa: CASSPLKVGTGELFF
cdr3_nt: TGTGCCAGCAGTCCCCTAAAGGTTGGCACCGGGGAGCTGTTTTTT

clone_size: few
d_call: TRBD1
j_call: TRBJ1-2
v_call: TRBV9
cdr3_aa: CASSEWGTGSYGYTF
cdr3_nt: TGTGCCAGCAGCGAGTGGGGGACAGGGAGCTATGGCTACACCTTC